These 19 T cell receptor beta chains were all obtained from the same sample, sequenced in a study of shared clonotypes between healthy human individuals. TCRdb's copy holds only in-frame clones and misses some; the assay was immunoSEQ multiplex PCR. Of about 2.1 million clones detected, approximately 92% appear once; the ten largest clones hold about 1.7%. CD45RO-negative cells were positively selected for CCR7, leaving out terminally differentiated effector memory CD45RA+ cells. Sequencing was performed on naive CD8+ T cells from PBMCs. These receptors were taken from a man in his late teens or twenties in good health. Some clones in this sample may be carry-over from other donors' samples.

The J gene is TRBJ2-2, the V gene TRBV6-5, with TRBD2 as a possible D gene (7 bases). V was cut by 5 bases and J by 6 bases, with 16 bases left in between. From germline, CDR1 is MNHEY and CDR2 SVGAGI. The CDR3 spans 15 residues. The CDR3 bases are TGTGCCAGCAGTCCCCAGGCGGGGGCGGCCGGGGAGCTGTTTTTT. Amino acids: CASSPQAGAAGELFF.

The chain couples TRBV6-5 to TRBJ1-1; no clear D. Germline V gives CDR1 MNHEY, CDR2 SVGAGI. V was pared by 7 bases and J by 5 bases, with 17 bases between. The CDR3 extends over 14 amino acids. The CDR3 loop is CASMPSLTLTEAFF. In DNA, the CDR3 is TGTGCCAGCATGCCGTCCTTAACGCTAACTGAAGCTTTCTTT.

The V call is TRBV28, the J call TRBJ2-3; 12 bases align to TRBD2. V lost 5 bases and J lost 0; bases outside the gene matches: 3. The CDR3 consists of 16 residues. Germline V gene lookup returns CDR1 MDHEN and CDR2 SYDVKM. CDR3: CASSNGLAGSTDTQYF. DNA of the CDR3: TGTGCCAGCAGTAACGGACTAGCGGGAAGCACAGATACGCAGTATTTT.

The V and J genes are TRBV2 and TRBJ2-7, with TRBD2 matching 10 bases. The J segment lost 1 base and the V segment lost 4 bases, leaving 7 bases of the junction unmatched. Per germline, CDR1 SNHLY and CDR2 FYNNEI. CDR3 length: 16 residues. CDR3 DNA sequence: TGTGCCAGCAGTGGCCGGGGACTAGCGAATTCCTACGAGCAGTACTTC. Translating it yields CASSGRGLANSYEQYF.

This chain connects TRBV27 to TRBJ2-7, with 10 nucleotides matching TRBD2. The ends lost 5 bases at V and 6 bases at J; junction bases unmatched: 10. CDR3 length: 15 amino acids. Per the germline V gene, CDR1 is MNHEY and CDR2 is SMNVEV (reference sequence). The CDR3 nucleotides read TGTGCCAGCAGTCCCTCGGGTAGCGGGAGGCTCGAGCAGTACTTC. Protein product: CASSPSGSGRLEQYF.

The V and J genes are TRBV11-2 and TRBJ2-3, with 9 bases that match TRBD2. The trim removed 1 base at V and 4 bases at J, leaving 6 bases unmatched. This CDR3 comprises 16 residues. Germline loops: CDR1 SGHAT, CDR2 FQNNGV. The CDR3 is CASSLVIAGAADTQYF. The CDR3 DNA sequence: TGTGCCAGCAGCTTAGTTATAGCGGGAGCCGCAGATACGCAGTATTTT.

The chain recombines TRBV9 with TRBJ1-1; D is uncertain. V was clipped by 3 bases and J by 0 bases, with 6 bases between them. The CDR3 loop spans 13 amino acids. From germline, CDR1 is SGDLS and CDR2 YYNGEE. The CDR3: CASSGAVNTEAFF. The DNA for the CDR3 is TGTGCCAGCAGCGGGGCAGTGAACACTGAAGCTTTCTTT.

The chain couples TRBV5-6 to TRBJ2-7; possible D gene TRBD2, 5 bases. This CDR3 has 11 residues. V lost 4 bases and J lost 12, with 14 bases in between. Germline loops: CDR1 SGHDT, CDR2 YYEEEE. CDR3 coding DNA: TGTGCCAGCAGCGGCGGAGGAGTGACGTACTTC. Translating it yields CASSGGGVTYF.

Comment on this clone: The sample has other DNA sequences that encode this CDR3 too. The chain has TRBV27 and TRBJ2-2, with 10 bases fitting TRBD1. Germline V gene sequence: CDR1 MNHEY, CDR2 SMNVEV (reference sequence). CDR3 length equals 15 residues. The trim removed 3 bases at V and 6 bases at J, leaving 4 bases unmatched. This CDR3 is CASSFGQGVAGELFF. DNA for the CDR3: TGTGCCAGCAGTTTCGGACAGGGGGTTGCCGGGGAGCTGTTTTTT.

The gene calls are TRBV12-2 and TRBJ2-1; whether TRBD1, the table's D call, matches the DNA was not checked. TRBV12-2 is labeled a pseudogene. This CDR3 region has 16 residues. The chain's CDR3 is CASRARDSPRYNEQFF. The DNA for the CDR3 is TGTGCAAGTCGCGCCCGGGACAGCCCCCGATACAATGAGCAGTTCTTC.

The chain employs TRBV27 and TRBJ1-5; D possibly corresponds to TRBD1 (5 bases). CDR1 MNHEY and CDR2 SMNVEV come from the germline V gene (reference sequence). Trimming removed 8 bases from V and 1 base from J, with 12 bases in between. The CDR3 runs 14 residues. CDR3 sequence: CASAYGGSNQPQHF. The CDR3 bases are TGTGCCAGCGCCTATGGGGGGAGCAATCAGCCCCAGCATTTT.

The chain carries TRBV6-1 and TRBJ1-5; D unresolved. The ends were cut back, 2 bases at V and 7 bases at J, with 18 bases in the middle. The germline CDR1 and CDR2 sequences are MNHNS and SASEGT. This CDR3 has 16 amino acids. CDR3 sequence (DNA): TGTGCCAGCAGTGAATTAGGGCGGGCCTACGGACAGCCCCAGCATTTT. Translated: CASSELGRAYGQPQHF.

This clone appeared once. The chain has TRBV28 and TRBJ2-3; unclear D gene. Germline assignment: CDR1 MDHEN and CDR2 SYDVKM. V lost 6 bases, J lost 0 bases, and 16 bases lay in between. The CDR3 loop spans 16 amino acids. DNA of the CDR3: TGTGCCAGCAGGCCGTTCGGACGGCGGAGCACAGATACGCAGTATTTT. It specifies CASRPFGRRSTDTQYF.

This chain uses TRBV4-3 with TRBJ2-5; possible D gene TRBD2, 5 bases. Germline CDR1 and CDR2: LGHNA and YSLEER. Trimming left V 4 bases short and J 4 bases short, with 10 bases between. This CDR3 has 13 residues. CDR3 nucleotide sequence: TGCGCCAGCAGCCCCCTCGGAGGAGAGACCCAGTACTTC. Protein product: CASSPLGGETQYF.

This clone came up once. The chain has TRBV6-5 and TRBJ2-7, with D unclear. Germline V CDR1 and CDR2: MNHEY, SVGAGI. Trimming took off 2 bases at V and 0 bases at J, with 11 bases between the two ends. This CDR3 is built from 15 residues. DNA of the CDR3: TGTGCCAGCAGTTACAGTGAGCCGACCTCCTACGAGCAGTACTTC. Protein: CASSYSEPTSYEQYF.

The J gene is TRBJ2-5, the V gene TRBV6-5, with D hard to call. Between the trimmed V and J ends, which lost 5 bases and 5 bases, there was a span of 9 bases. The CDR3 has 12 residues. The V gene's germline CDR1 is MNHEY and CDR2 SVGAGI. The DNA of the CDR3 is TGTGCCAGCAGTGAACGATCCGAGACCCAGTACTTC. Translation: CASSERSETQYF.

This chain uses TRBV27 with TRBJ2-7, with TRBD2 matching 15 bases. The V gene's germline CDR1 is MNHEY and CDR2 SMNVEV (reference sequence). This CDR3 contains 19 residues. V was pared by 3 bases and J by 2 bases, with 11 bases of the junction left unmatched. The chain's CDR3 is CASSFLPGLAGGPTYEQYF. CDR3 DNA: TGTGCCAGCAGTTTCCTTCCGGGACTAGCGGGAGGCCCAACCTACGAGCAGTACTTC.

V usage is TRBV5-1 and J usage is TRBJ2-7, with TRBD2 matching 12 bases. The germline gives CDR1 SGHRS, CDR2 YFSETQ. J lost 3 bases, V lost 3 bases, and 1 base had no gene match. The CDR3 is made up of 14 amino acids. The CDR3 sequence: CASSSGLAGYEQYF. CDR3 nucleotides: TGCGCCAGCAGCTCGGGACTAGCGGGCTACGAGCAGTACTTC.

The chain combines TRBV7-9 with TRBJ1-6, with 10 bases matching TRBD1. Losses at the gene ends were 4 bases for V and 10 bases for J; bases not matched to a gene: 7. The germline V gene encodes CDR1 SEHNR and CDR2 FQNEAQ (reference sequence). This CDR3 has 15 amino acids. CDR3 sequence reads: CASSSGTGVQSPLHF. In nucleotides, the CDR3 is TGTGCCAGCAGCTCCGGGACAGGGGTACAATCACCCCTCCACTTT.